This TCR beta chain was found in a study of blood T cell repertoires in COVID-19. About the research overall: COVID-19 samples, acute and convalescent, were from the United States, Italy and Spain. PBMCs, B-cell-depleted T cells, or T cells provided the cDNA or gDNA that made up the material.

This clone was picked up one time. V was cut by 1 base and J by 3 bases, with 8 bases left in between. Germline V gene sequence: CDR1 SGHNT, CDR2 YYREEE (reference sequence). The CDR3 contains 13 residues. In the study's own analysis: Researchers report that nucleated cell counts were estimated from reference gene primer amplification. Data came from immunoSEQ multiplex PCR; TCRdb stores just in-frame clones and leaves some out. That table is the source of V, J and clone size, and D and trimming were worked out from the DNA. Of 190,000 or so clones listed, 89% are singletons. The genes are TRBV5-4 and TRBJ2-7; weak D call: TRBD1 (5 bases). Input material: peripheral blood. The sequence came from a man aged 40-55 years with acute or convalescent COVID-19. CDR3 loop: CASSLTTDYEQYF. DNA of the CDR3: TGTGCCAGCAGCTTGACGACAGACTACGAGCAGTACTTC.